This TCR beta chain emerged from a study of T cell responses to AZD1222 COVID-19 vaccine. Study context: Second-dose recipients at about 4 or about 12 weeks were treated as one pooled group.

Only in-frame clones appear in the TCRdb table, and some are missing; sequencing was by immunoSEQ multiplex PCR. This sample carries over 100,000 clones, approximately 90% of them seen once, and the ten largest clones take roughly 3.5%. The CDR3 totals 15 residues. CDR1 is KGHDR, CDR2 SFDVKD, per germline. The V and J ends lost 4 bases and 4 bases respectively, with 12 bases between them. The sample holds one count of this clone. The chain joins TRBV24-1 to TRBJ2-2; D is ambiguous. The starting material was peripheral blood, obtained on day 0 of AZD1222 vaccination. The receptor was derived from an adult in good health. The CDR3: CATSDPRGRTGELFF. CDR3 nucleotide sequence: TGTGCCACCAGTGACCCTCGAGGCCGCACCGGGGAGCTGTTTTTT.